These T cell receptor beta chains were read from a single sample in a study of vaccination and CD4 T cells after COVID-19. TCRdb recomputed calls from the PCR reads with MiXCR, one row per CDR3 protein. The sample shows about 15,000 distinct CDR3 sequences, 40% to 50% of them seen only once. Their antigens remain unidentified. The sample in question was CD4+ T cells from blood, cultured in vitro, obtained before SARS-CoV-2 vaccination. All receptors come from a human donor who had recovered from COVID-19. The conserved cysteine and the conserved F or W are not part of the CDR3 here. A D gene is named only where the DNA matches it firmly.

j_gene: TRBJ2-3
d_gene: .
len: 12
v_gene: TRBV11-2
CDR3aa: ASTAPRLADTQY

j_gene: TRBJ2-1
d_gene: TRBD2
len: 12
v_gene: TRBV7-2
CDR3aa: ASSLIGTSGEQF

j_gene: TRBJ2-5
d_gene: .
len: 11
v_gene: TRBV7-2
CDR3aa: ASSLVSQETQY

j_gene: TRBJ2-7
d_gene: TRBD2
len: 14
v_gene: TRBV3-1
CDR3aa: ASSGTASGRAGEQY

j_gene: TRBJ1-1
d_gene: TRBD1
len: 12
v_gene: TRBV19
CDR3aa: ASTADRGGTEAF

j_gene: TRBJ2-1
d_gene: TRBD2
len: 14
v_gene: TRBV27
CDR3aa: ASSLSTSGSLNEQF

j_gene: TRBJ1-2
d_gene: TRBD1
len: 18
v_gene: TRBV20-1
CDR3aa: SASYPPKPETGMNTDGYT

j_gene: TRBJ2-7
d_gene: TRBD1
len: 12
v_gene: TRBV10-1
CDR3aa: ASTGDRRDYEQY

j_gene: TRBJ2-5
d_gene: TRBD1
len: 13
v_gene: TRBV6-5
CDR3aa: ASSYPDRGLETQY

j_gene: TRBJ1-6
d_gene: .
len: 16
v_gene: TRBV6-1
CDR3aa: ASSARSGRRPYNSPLH

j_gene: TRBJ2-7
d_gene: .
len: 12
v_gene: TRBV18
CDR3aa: ASSPQQGSYEQY

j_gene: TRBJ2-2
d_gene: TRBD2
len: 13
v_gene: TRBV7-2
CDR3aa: ASSPASGKTGELF

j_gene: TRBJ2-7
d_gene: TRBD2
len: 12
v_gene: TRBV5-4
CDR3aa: ASSLTSGMSGQY

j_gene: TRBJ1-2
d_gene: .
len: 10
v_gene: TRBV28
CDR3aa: ASSLQGWGYT

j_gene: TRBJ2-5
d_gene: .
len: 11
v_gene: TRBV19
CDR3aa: ASSPGVRETQY

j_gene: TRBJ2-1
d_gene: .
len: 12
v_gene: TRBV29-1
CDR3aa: SVELTFVYNEQF

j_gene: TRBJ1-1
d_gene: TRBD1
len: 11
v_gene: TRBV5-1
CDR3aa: ASSWGTDAEAF

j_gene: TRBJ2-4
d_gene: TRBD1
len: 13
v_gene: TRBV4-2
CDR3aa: ASSPLIDRGNIQY

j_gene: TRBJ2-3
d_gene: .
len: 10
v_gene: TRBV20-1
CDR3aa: SARSLTDTQY

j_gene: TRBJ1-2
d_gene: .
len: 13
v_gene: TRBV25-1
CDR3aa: PSSEVGGAGRGYT

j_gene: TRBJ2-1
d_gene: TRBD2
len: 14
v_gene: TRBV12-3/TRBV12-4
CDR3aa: ASSVAGGPPYNEQF

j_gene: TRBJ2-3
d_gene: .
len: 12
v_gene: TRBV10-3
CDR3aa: AIKGLGSTDTQY

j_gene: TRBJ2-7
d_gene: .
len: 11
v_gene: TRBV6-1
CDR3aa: ASSALEGSEQY

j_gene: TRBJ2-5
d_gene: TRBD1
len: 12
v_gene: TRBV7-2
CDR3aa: ASSSRQGAETQY

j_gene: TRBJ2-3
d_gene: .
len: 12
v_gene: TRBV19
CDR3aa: ASRPRGRVDTQY

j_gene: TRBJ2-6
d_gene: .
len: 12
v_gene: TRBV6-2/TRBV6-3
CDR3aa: ASSYNSGANVLT

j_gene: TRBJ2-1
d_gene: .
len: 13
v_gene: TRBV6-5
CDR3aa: ASSYGGGVPEEQF

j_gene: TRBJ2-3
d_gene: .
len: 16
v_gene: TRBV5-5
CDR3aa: ASGRWGAGSGFTDTQY

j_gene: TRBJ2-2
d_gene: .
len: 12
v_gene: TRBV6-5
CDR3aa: ASSYMANTGELF

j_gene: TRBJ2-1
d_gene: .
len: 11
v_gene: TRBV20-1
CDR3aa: SARGNSYNEQF

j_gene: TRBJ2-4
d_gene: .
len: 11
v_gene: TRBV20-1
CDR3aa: SGGSAAKNIQY

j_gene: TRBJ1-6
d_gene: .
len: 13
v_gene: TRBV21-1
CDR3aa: ASSKLGLCNSPLH

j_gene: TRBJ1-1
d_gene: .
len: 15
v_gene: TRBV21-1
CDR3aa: ASSKETRVRMNTEAF

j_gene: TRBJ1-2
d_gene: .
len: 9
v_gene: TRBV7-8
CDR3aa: ASSLAGGYT

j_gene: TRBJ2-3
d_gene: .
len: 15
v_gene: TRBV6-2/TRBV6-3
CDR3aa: ASSRGRIVPGLDTQY

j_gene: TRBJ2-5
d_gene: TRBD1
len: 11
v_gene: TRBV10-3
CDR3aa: AIRGTDQETQY

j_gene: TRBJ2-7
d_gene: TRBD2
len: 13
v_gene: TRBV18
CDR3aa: ASSTPTREGHEQY

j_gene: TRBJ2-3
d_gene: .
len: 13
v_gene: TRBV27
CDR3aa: ASSARDGSTDTQY